The present TCR beta chain was sequenced within a study of persistence of HIV-infected CD4 T cells. Overall study findings and caveats: Antigen-responding cells were enriched for degenerate expanded CDR3beta sequences.

About this clone itself: Antigen unknown.

V was shortened by 2 bases and J by 8 bases, with 19 bases between the two germline ends. This CDR3 is 16 amino acids long. From germline, CDR1 is MNHNS and CDR2 SASEGT. Sequencing used immunoSEQ version 4 in survey mode. TCRdb's table, derived via immunoSEQ multiplex PCR, lists solely in-frame clones and lacks some. The data hold around 26,000 clones, with 74% observed a single time. Cells were stimulated with overlapping HIV-1 Gag 15-mer peptides. Responding CD4+ T cells were sorted by upregulation of both CD40 ligand and CD69. Anti-CD28/CD49d costimulation, CD40-blocking antibody and enfuvirtide were given to CD8-depleted PBMCs for approximately 18 hours.

The source of this sequence is an adult man with HIV who was CMV-seropositive. The input for sequencing was CD4+ T cells sorted from PBMCs after approximately 20-hour stimulation, taken from a patient who received antiretroviral therapy. V gene TRBV6-1 combines with J gene TRBJ2-1; TRBD1 might be the D (5 bases). The CDR3 DNA is TGTGCCAGCAGTGAACAAACAGGACCCTATCGGGATGAGCAGTTCTTC. The encoded protein is CASSEQTGPYRDEQFF.